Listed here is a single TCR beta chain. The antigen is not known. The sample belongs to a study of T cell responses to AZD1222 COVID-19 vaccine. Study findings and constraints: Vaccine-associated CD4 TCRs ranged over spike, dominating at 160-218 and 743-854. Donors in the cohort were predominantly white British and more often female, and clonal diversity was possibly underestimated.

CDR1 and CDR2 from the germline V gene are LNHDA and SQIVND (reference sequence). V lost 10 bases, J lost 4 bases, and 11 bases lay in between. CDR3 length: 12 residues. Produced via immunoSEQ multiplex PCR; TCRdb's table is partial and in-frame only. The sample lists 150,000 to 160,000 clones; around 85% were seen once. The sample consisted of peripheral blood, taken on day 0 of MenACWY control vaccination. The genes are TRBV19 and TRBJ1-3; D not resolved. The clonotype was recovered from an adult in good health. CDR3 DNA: TGTGCCACCACAAAAGGGGGAAACACCATATATTTT. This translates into CATTKGGNTIYF.